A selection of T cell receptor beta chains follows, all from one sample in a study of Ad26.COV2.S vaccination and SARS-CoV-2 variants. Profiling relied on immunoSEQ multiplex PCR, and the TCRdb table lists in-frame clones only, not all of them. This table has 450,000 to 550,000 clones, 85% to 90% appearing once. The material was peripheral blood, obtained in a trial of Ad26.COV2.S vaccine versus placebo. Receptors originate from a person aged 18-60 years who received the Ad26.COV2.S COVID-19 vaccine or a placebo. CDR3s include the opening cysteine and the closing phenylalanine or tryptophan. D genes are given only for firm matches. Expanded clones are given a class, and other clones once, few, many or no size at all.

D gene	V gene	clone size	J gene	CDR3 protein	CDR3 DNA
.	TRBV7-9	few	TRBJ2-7	CASSSAGRSNEQYF	TGTGCCAGCAGCTCAGCCGGGCGCAGCAACGAGCAGTACTTC
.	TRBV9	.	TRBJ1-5	CASSVEPGLNQPQHF	TGTGCCAGCAGCGTAGAACCGGGGCTCAATCAGCCCCAGCATTTT
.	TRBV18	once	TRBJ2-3	CASSPIRIDTQYF	TGTGCCAGCTCACCGATTAGGATAGATACGCAGTATTTT
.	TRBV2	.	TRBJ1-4	CASTLREKLFF	TGTGCCAGCACCCTCAGGGAAAAACTGTTTTTT
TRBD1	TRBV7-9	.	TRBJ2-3	CASSLQGSDTQYF	TGTGCCAGCAGCCTACAGGGGAGCGATACGCAGTATTTT
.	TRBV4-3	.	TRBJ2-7	CASSQLRDAAYEQYF	TGCGCCAGCAGCCAACTGAGGGACGCAGCCTACGAGCAGTACTTC
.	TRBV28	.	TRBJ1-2	CASSPPRGEENGYTF	TGTGCCAGCAGTCCCCCCCGGGGGGAGGAAAATGGCTACACCTTC
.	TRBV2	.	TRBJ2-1	CASSGGWGSEEQFF	TGTGCCAGCAGTGGCGGATGGGGAAGTGAGGAGCAGTTCTTC
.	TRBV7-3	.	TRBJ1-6	CASSPRRGRGFSPLHF	TGTGCCAGCAGCCCCCGTCGTGGCAGGGGCTTCTCACCCCTCCACTTT
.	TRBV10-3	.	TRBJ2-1	CAITAGQYNEQFF	TGTGCCATCACAGCGGGCCAATACAATGAGCAGTTCTTC
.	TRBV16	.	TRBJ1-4	CASSHSTGGGNEKLFF	TGTGCCAGCAGCCACTCGACAGGCGGCGGCAATGAAAAACTGTTTTTT
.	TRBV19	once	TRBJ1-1	CATLPRTGLTEAFF	TGTGCCACCCTCCCTAGGACGGGTCTCACTGAAGCTTTCTTT
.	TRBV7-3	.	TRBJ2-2	CASSKRAGFNTGELFF	TGTGCCAGCAGCAAACGGGCAGGGTTCAACACCGGGGAGCTGTTTTTT
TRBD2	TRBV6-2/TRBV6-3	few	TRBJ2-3	CASSFRLAGGRGDTQYF	TGTGCCAGCAGTTTCCGTCTAGCGGGGGGGCGAGGAGATACGCAGTATTTT
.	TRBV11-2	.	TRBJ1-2	CASSFHRRYGYTF	TGTGCCAGCAGCTTCCACAGGCGCTATGGCTACACCTTC
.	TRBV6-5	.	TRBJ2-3	CASSYSTQVPDTQYF	TGTGCCAGCAGTTACTCGACGCAGGTCCCAGATACGCAGTATTTT
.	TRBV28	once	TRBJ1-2	CASRSSGNYGYTF	TGTGCCAGCAGGTCGTCCGGGAACTATGGCTACACCTTC
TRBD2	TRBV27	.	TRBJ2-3	CASSLSLLGSLAADTQYF	TGTGCCAGCAGTTTATCTCTCTTAGGCTCCCTAGCGGCAGATACGCAGTATTTT
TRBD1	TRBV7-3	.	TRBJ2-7	CASSLTYGTGVEQYF	TGTGCCAGCAGCTTAACGTATGGGACAGGGGTCGAGCAGTACTTC
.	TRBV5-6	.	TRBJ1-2	CASSFGDSSYGYTF	TGTGCCAGCAGCTTTGGAGACAGCTCCTATGGCTACACCTTC
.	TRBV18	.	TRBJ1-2	CASSPDENYGYTF	TGTGCCAGCTCACCAGACGAGAACTATGGCTACACCTTC
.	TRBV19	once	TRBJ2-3	CASSIDEEGPWADTQYF	TGTGCCAGTAGTATAGATGAGGAGGGCCCCTGGGCAGATACGCAGTATTTT
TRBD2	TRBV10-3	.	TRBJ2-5	CAISGTSGIWETQYF	TGTGCCATCAGCGGGACTAGCGGGATCTGGGAGACCCAGTACTTC
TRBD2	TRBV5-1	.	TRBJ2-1	CASSFLAGTYNEQFF	TGCGCCAGCAGCTTTCTAGCGGGAACCTACAATGAGCAGTTCTTC
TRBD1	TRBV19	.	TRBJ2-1	CASSIRTGSYNEQFF	TGTGCCAGTAGTATCCGGACAGGGTCCTACAATGAGCAGTTCTTC
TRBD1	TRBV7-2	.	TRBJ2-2	CASSPTGAGGELFF	TGTGCCAGCAGCCCCACAGGGGCGGGCGGGGAGCTGTTTTTT
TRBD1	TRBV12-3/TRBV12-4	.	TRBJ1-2	CASRQGLFYGYTF	TGTGCCAGTAGACAGGGTCTATTCTATGGCTACACCTTC
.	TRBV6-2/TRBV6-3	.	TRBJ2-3	CASSSPAVARDTDTQYF	TGTGCCAGCAGTTCGCCCGCCGTGGCCCGAGACACAGATACGCAGTATTTT
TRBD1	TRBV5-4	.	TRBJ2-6	CASSYPPGTATGANVLTF	TGTGCCAGCAGCTATCCACCCGGGACAGCGACTGGGGCCAACGTCCTGACTTTC
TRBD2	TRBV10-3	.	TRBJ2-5	CAIAGTSAQETQYF	TGTGCCATCGCCGGGACTAGCGCCCAAGAGACCCAGTACTTC
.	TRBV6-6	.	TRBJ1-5	CASPRSRKSNQPQHF	TGTGCCAGCCCTCGGTCACGCAAGTCAAATCAGCCCCAGCATTTT
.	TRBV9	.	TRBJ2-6	CASSGGHRSGANVLTF	TGTGCCAGCAGCGGGGGACACCGCTCTGGGGCCAACGTCCTGACTTTC
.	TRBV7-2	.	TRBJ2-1	CASSLVGWEVPTEQFF	TGTGCCAGCAGCTTAGTAGGGTGGGAGGTACCGACTGAGCAGTTCTTC
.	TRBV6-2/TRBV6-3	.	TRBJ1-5	CASSYWRGGGNQPQHF	TGTGCCAGCAGTTACTGGAGGGGGGGAGGCAATCAGCCCCAGCATTTT
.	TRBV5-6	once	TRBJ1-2	CASSLEIGRAIHGYTF	TGTGCCAGCAGCTTGGAAATCGGCAGGGCTATCCATGGCTACACCTTC
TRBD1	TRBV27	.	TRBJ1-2	CASSLSVSTGVTSGYTF	TGTGCCAGCAGTTTATCTGTCTCTACAGGGGTGACGTCTGGCTACACCTTC
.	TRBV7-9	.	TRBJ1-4	CASSPGQRGEKLFF	TGTGCCAGCAGCCCCGGACAGCGGGGTGAAAAACTGTTTTTT
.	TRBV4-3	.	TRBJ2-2	CASSPTGRSNTGELFF	TGCGCCAGCAGCCCTACAGGAAGGTCGAACACCGGGGAGCTGTTTTTT
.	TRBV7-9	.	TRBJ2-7	CASSYGGHEQYF	TGTGCCAGCAGCTACGGCGGTCACGAGCAGTACTTC
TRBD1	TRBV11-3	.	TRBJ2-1	CASSLGQGYEQFF	TGTGCCAGCAGCTTAGGACAGGGTTATGAGCAGTTCTTC
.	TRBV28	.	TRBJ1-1	CASSYHPNTEAFF	TGTGCCAGCAGTTACCACCCGAACACTGAAGCTTTCTTT
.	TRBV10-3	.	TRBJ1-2	CAISEQGGGYTF	TGTGCCATCAGTGAACAGGGAGGTGGCTACACCTTC
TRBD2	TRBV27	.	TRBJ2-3	CASSPWSGAPPRPQYF	TGTGCCAGCAGCCCCTGGAGCGGGGCCCCTCCGCGTCCGCAGTATTTT
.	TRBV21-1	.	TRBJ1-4	CASSKVWGRDSNEKLFF	TGTGCCAGCAGCAAAGTGTGGGGTCGGGACAGTAATGAAAAACTGTTTTTT
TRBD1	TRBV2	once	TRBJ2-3	CASNPRDRGTDTQYF	TGTGCCAGCAATCCCCGGGACAGGGGCACAGATACGCAGTATTTT
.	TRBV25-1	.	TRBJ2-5	CASSYSQETQYF	TGTGCCAGCAGCTATTCCCAAGAGACCCAGTACTTC
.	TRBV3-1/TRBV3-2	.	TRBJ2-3	CASSQIYRDERTDTQYF	TGTGCCAGCAGCCAGATCTACCGGGATGAAAGAACGGATACGCAGTATTTT
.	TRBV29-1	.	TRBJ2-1	CSVARRGSYNEQFF	TGCAGCGTTGCCCGCAGAGGGTCTTACAATGAGCAGTTCTTC
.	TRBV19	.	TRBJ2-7	CASSIKDGINYEQYF	TGTGCCAGTAGTATCAAGGACGGCATAAACTACGAGCAGTACTTC
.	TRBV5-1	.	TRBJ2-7	CASSLQGSSYEQYF	TGCGCCAGCAGCTTGCAGGGCAGCTCCTACGAGCAGTACTTC
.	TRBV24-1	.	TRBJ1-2	CATSDLPQGPHPIYGYTF	TGTGCCACCAGTGATTTGCCCCAGGGGCCCCACCCGATTTATGGCTACACCTTC